A selection of T cell receptor beta chains follows, all from one sample in a study of beta chain features in type 1 diabetes. Using immunoSEQ multiplex PCR, the repertoire was profiled, and TCRdb retains in-frame clones only, with some absent. The sample consists of 350,000 or so clones, about 19% of them appearing once. The material sequenced was naive CD4+ T cells from blood. These receptors were obtained from a woman under 30 in good health. Each CDR3 is given with its conserved first and last residue. A D gene is named only where the DNA matches it firmly. Size is stated for part of the rows, as once, few or many counts, or as a class when the clone is expanded.

cdr3_nt | cdr3_aa | clone_size | d_call | j_call | v_call
TGTGCCAGCAGTGAGGGGACAGAGGTTCCAGCTTTCTTT | CASSEGTEVPAFF | few | TRBD1 | TRBJ1-1 | TRBV2
TGTGCCAGCAGTTTAGACAAGGGACTAGCGGGGGGAGAGACCCAGTACTTC | CASSLDKGLAGGETQYF | few | TRBD2 | TRBJ2-5 | TRBV27
TGTGCCTTTTCCAGGGTTACAGATACGCAGTATTTT | CAFSRVTDTQYF | few | . | TRBJ2-3 | TRBV30
TGTGCCTGGAGTGCGGGACTCCTTGGCAATGAGCAGTTCTTC | CAWSAGLLGNEQFF | few | . | TRBJ2-1 | TRBV30
TGCGCCAGCAGCTTTGGGGGGAGGACAGATACGCAGTATTTT | CASSFGGRTDTQYF | few | . | TRBJ2-3 | TRBV5-1
TGTGCCAGCAGTTACTTTTCGGGACAGGGTGGAAACACCATATATTTT | CASSYFSGQGGNTIYF | . | TRBD1 | TRBJ1-3 | TRBV6-5
TGTGCCAGCAGTGGCCGCGGGACGAGTCGCTACGAGCAGTACTTC | CASSGRGTSRYEQYF | few | . | TRBJ2-7 | TRBV25-1
TGTGCCAGCAGCCCAACTAGCGGGGGGGGCACAGATACGCAGTATTTT | CASSPTSGGGTDTQYF | . | TRBD2 | TRBJ2-3 | TRBV7-2
TGTGCCAGCAGTTCCGGGACAGGAGAAATGTATGGCTACACCTTC | CASSSGTGEMYGYTF | . | TRBD1 | TRBJ1-2 | TRBV27
TGTGCCAGCAGCAGGACTGACTCCTACGAGCAGTACTTC | CASSRTDSYEQYF | . | . | TRBJ2-7 | TRBV2
TGTGCCAGCAGCTTGGACGGCACCGGGGAGCTGTTTTTT | CASSLDGTGELFF | . | . | TRBJ2-2 | TRBV5-4
TGTGCCAGTAGTTGGACAGGGGTGCTTAACTATGGCTACACCTTC | CASSWTGVLNYGYTF | . | TRBD1 | TRBJ1-2 | TRBV19
TGCGCCAGCCAGGGACTAGCGGGAGTATCCTACAATGAGCAGTTCTTC | CASQGLAGVSYNEQFF | . | TRBD2 | TRBJ2-1 | TRBV4-1
TGTGCCAGCAGCTTGACTGATGGCTACACCTTC | CASSLTDGYTF | . | . | TRBJ1-2 | TRBV5-6
TGTGCCAGCAGCTTGGCGTACGCACAAAGCTATGGCTACACCTTC | CASSLAYAQSYGYTF | . | . | TRBJ1-2 | TRBV5-6
TGCGCCAGCAGTCCACGGACAGGGGGCCGCAATGAGCAGTTCTTC | CASSPRTGGRNEQFF | . | TRBD1 | TRBJ2-1 | TRBV23-1
TGCGCCAGCAGCTTGGCCAGGGCGAGTGAAGCTTTCTTT | CASSLARASEAFF | . | . | TRBJ1-1 | TRBV5-1